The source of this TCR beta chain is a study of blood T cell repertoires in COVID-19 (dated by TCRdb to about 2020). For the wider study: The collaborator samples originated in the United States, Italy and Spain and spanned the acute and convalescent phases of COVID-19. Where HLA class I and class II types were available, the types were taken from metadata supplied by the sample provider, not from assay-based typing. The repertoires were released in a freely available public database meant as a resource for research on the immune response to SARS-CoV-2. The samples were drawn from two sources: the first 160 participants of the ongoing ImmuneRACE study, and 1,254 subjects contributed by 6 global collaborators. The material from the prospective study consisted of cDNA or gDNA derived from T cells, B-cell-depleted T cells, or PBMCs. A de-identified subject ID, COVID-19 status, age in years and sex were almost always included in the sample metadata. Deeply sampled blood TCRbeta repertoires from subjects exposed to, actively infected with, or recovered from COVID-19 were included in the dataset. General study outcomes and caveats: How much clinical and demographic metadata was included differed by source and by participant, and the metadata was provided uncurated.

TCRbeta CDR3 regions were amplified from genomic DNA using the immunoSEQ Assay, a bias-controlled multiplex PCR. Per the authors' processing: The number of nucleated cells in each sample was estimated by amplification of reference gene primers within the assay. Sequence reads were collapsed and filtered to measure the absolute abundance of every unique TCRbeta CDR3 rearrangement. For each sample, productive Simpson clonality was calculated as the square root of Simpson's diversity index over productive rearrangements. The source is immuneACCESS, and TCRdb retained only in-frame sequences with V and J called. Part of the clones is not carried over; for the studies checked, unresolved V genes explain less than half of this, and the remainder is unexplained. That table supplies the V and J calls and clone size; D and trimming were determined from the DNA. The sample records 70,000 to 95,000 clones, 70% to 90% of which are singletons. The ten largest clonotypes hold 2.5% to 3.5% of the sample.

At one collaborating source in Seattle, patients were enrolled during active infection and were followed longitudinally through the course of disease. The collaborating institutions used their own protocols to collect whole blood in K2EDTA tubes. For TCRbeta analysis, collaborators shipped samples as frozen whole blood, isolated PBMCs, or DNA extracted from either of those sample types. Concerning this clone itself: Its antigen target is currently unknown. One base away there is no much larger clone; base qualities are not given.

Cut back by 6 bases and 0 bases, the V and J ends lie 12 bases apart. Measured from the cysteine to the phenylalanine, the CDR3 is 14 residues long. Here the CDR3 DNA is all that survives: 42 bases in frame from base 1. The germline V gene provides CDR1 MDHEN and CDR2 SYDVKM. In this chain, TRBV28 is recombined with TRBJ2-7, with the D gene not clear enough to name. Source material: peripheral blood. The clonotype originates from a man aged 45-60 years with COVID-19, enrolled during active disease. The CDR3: CASSSTRISYEQYF. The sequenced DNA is TGTGCCAGCAGCTCGACGAGGATCTCCTACGAGCAGTACTTC.